Listed below are T cell receptor beta chains from one sample, sequenced in a study of T-cell memory formation after mild COVID-19. TCRdb re-analysed the 5' RACE reads in MiXCR, keeping a single row per CDR3 protein. The sample yields hundreds of thousands of distinct CDR3 sequences, 15% to 20% seen once. Sequenced input: PBMCs or a T cell subset sorted from them (not recorded which). The receptors here all came from an adult woman who had mild COVID-19 (a few samples of this study predate the infection). Cell type and time point are not known. CDR3s include the opening cysteine and the closing phenylalanine or tryptophan. D genes are given only for firm matches. Size values are once, few and many counts, or a class for expanded clones, and some rows have none.

v_gene,abundance,d_gene,j_gene,CDR3nt,CDR3aa
TRBV6-5,.,.,TRBJ2-5,TGTGCCAGCAGTTACGCGGGACCTCGGGAGACCCAGTACTTC,CASSYAGPRETQYF
TRBV12-3/TRBV12-4,.,.,TRBJ2-3,TGTGCCAGCAGTTCGACCAGGTACTTTAGGAACGGCGATACGCAGTATTTT,CASSSTRYFRNGDTQYF
TRBV5-1,.,.,TRBJ1-1,TGCGCCAGCAGCTTGGATTCAGGGTTGGGTGAAGCTTTCTTT,CASSLDSGLGEAFF
TRBV11-3,.,TRBD2,TRBJ2-3,TGTGCCAGCAGCTTGGGGACTAGCCTGACAGATACGCAGTATTTT,CASSLGTSLTDTQYF
TRBV6-6,.,TRBD2,TRBJ2-1,TGTGCCAGCAGTTACTCCAATCTAGCGGGGAGCTCCTACAATGAGCAGTTCTTC,CASSYSNLAGSSYNEQFF
TRBV28,.,.,TRBJ1-4,TGTGCCAGCAGTTTCCCCCGCTACAGAAGGGGTAATGAAAAACTGTTTTTT,CASSFPRYRRGNEKLFF
TRBV30,.,.,TRBJ1-1,TGTGCCTGGAACCTAGACAAGCAGAACACTGAAGCTTTCTTT,CAWNLDKQNTEAFF
TRBV12-3/TRBV12-4,.,TRBD1,TRBJ1-5,TGTGCCAGCAGTGGACAGGGAGATCAGCCCCAGCATTTT,CASSGQGDQPQHF
TRBV24-1,few,.,TRBJ2-1,TGTGCCACCAGCCCTTACTCCGCTAACAATGAGCAGTTCTTC,CATSPYSANNEQFF
TRBV5-1,.,.,TRBJ1-1,TGCGCCAGCAGCTTGGAGCATTGGACAGCGACTGAAGCTTTCTTT,CASSLEHWTATEAFF
TRBV9,few,TRBD2,TRBJ2-7,TGTGCCAGCAGCGTCTCCAGCGGGAGGGCCCCTGGACTATCGGGCGAGCAGTACTTC,CASSVSSGRAPGLSGEQYF
TRBV19,.,.,TRBJ2-2,TGTGCCAGTACCCCGCCCAGGGGACTTAACACCGGGGAGCTGTTTTTT,CASTPPRGLNTGELFF
TRBV2,.,.,TRBJ1-2,TGTGCCAGCAGTGTGGACAGTGGGTTCTATGGCTACACCTTC,CASSVDSGFYGYTF
TRBV6-1,.,.,TRBJ2-1,TGTGCCAGCAGTGAAGCAGGGCCCACGGCTGAGCAGTTCTTC,CASSEAGPTAEQFF
TRBV18,few,TRBD1,TRBJ1-2,TGTGCCAGCTCACCGACCGGGACAGGGGTGGACTATGGCTACACCTTC,CASSPTGTGVDYGYTF
TRBV10-3,few,.,TRBJ2-1,TGTGCCATCAGTGACCGCGATTACAATGAGCAGTTCTTC,CAISDRDYNEQFF
TRBV11-3,.,TRBD2,TRBJ2-7,TGTGCCAGCAGCTTAAAGCGGACTAGCGGTTACTACGAGCAGTACTTC,CASSLKRTSGYYEQYF
TRBV7-8,.,TRBD2,TRBJ2-7,TGTGCCAGCAGCCCAACGGGGAGGGTAGGCTCCTACGAGCAGTACTTC,CASSPTGRVGSYEQYF
TRBV12-3/TRBV12-4,many,.,TRBJ2-2,TGTGCCAGCAGTTTAGGCCAACACACCGGGGAGCTGTTTTTT,CASSLGQHTGELFF
TRBV5-1,few,TRBD1,TRBJ2-3,TGCGCCAGCAGCTGGGACAGGGAAGAGGACCTCACAGATACGCAGTATTTT,CASSWDREEDLTDTQYF
TRBV27,.,.,TRBJ2-7,TGTGCCAGCAGTAGAACCCTTTCTGACAGCGAGCAGTACTTC,CASSRTLSDSEQYF
TRBV11-2,few,TRBD2,TRBJ2-7,TGTGCCAGCAGCCCGAGCGGGAGGATCCCCTACGAGCAGTACTTC,CASSPSGRIPYEQYF
TRBV7-2,.,TRBD1,TRBJ2-7,TGTGCCACCCAAGGGGACAGCGGATACGAGCAGTACTTC,CATQGDSGYEQYF
TRBV12-3/TRBV12-4,.,TRBD1,TRBJ2-7,TGTGCCAGCAGCACGGGACAGCCGTACGAGCAGTACTTC,CASSTGQPYEQYF
TRBV5-8,.,TRBD1,TRBJ1-6,TGTGCCAGCAGCTTGGAATTAACAGGGGGCAATTCACCCCTCCACTTT,CASSLELTGGNSPLHF
TRBV18,few,.,TRBJ1-2,TGTGCCAGCTCACCAAATAGGGGGAATGGCTACACCTTC,CASSPNRGNGYTF
TRBV29-1,few,TRBD1,TRBJ2-1,TGCAGCGGAGGGGACAGCTGGAATGAGCAGTTCTTC,CSGGDSWNEQFF
TRBV4-2,.,.,TRBJ2-7,TGTGCCAGCAGCCAATGGGACAAAGGGCGCTACGAGCAGTACTTC,CASSQWDKGRYEQYF
TRBV20-1,few,.,TRBJ2-7,TGCAGTGCTAGATTGACAGGAGGCCTTTCCTACGAGCAGTACTTC,CSARLTGGLSYEQYF
TRBV19,.,TRBD1,TRBJ1-3,TGTGCCAGTAATATCAAAGCGGACAGGGCTTCGGGAAACACCATATATTTT,CASNIKADRASGNTIYF
TRBV7-9,.,.,TRBJ2-1,TGTGCCAGCAGCTCAGAGTTCGGCTCCTACAATGAGCAGTTCTTC,CASSSEFGSYNEQFF
TRBV27,.,.,TRBJ2-2,TGTGCCAGCAGTTTTGTTTCAGTGAACACCGGGGAGCTGTTTTTT,CASSFVSVNTGELFF
TRBV24-1,.,TRBD1,TRBJ1-2,TGTGCCACCAGTGATTTAGCGAGGGGGCATGGCTACACCTTC,CATSDLARGHGYTF
TRBV18,few,TRBD1,TRBJ1-1,TGTGCCAGCTCGGGGGACAGGGAAGCTTTCTTT,CASSGDREAFF
TRBV27,.,TRBD2,TRBJ2-2,TGTGCCAGCAGTTTATTTCTAGCGGGAGGACCCACCGGGGAGCTGTTTTTT,CASSLFLAGGPTGELFF
TRBV7-8,many,TRBD1,TRBJ2-5,TGTGCCAGCAGCTTAGGGACAGGTCTAAAAGAGACCCAGTACTTC,CASSLGTGLKETQYF
TRBV7-3,few,TRBD2,TRBJ2-3,TGTGCCAGCAGCTTAACTAGCGGGCCCCCAGATACGCAGTATTTT,CASSLTSGPPDTQYF
TRBV3-1,few,TRBD1,TRBJ2-7,TGTGCCAGCAGCCAAGTAGGGGGACAGGGCTACGAGCAGTACTTC,CASSQVGGQGYEQYF
TRBV7-2,many,TRBD1,TRBJ2-4,TGTGCCAGCAGCCCCCAAACGGGCAGGGGGCGCCAAAACATTCAGTACTTC,CASSPQTGRGRQNIQYF
TRBV5-1,few,TRBD1,TRBJ2-7,TGCGCCAGCAGCGCCGAGACAGGGGTTGAGCAGTACTTC,CASSAETGVEQYF
TRBV7-9,.,.,TRBJ2-1,TGTGCCAGCAGCTTTAGTGAGCAGTTCTTC,CASSFSEQFF
TRBV6-2/TRBV6-3,.,.,TRBJ1-2,TGTGCCAGCAGCCCCGCGGGGGGCCCGGATGGCTACACCTTC,CASSPAGGPDGYTF
TRBV6-6,.,.,TRBJ2-6,TGTGCCAGCAGCCCCGCTACCTCGACCGCCTTTGAGGCCAACGTCCTGACTTTC,CASSPATSTAFEANVLTF
TRBV5-1,few,.,TRBJ1-1,TGCGCCAGCAGCTTGGAACAGGGAACTGAAGCTTTCTTT,CASSLEQGTEAFF
TRBV20-1,few,TRBD2,TRBJ2-7,TGCAGTGCTAGGCCTAGCGGGAGGGAGAGGGAGCAGTACTTC,CSARPSGREREQYF
TRBV20-1,.,.,TRBJ1-1,TGCAGTGCTAGGGCAGGGGTTACTGAAGCTTTCTTT,CSARAGVTEAFF
TRBV18,.,TRBD1,TRBJ2-7,TGTGCCAGCTCACTGGGACAGAACTACGGCGAGCAGTACTTC,CASSLGQNYGEQYF
TRBV7-6,few,TRBD1,TRBJ2-6,TGTGCCAGCAGCCAAACCGGGACAGGGGGCCTAGGATCTGGGGCCAACGTCCTGACTTTC,CASSQTGTGGLGSGANVLTF
TRBV7-9,.,TRBD1,TRBJ2-5,TGTGCCAGCAGCTCCCGACAGGGACCACCCCAAGAGACCCAGTACTTC,CASSSRQGPPQETQYF
TRBV10-3,.,.,TRBJ2-7,TGTGCCATCAGGGCCGGGACGAATGTCAGCTCCTACGAGCAGTACTTC,CAIRAGTNVSSYEQYF
TRBV30,.,TRBD2,TRBJ2-3,TGTGCCTGGACCGAAGCGGGAGGAACAGATACGCAGTATTTT,CAWTEAGGTDTQYF
TRBV7-8,.,TRBD1,TRBJ2-7,TGTGCCAGCAGCTTCTCGGGACAGGGGCTCTACGAGCAGTACTTC,CASSFSGQGLYEQYF